This entry lists 18 T cell receptor beta chains sequenced from one sample in a study of T cells in Graves' hyperthyroidism and ophthalmopathy. Amplified TCR beta CDR3 regions came from RNA transcripts. Primed by the HTBI set, a first-round RT-PCR was run on the TCR CDR3. TCRdb re-called the multiplex PCR reads through MiXCR, storing one row per CDR3 protein. The table has around 190,000 distinct CDR3 sequences, around 16% seen once. The sequenced sample consisted of blood. These receptor sequences come from a woman between 50 and 59 years old with Graves' hyperthyroidism.

This clonotype appeared many times. This chain links TRBV6-1 with TRBJ2-7; TRBD1 matches 8 bases. The CDR3 has 14 amino acids. Per germline, CDR1 MNHNS and CDR2 SASEGT. J gave up 5 bases and V 5 bases, and 8 bases lay outside the gene matches. The CDR3 spells CASSRRQGNNEQYF. CDR3 nucleotides: TGTGCCAGCAGTAGGAGACAGGGGAACAACGAGCAGTACTTC.

This clonotype was counted ten times or more. The chain is built from TRBV5-5 and TRBJ1-2; 7 bases line up with TRBD1. After removal of 4 bases from V and 4 bases from J, the junction contained 7 bases not matched to a gene. The germline V gene encodes CDR1 SGHKS and CDR2 YYEKEE (reference sequence). The CDR3 runs 14 residues. CDR3 residues: CASSPPGTVYGYTF. The DNA for the CDR3 is TGTGCCAGCAGCCCCCCCGGGACAGTCTATGGCTACACCTTC. Filled out from reference TRBV5-5 and TRBJ1-2, the complete variable domain reads DAGVTQSPTHLIKTRGQQVTLRCSPISGHKSVSWYQQVLGQGPQFIFQYYEKEERGRGNFPDRFSARQFPNYSSELNVNALLLGDSALYLCASSPPGTVYGYTFGSGTRLTVV.

In this sample, this clonotype turned up a few times. The chain is built from TRBV5-6 and TRBJ2-3; possibly TRBD1 or TRBD2 for D (6 bases each). Trimming removed 0 bases from V and 0 bases from J, with 11 bases in between. This CDR3 is built from 16 residues. Germline assignment: CDR1 SGHDT and CDR2 YYEEEE. The chain's CDR3 is CASSLAGAKSTDTQYF. CDR3 nucleotide sequence: TGTGCCAGCAGCTTGGCGGGGGCGAAGAGCACAGATACGCAGTATTTT.

This clonotype was detected only a few times. This chain uses TRBV9 with TRBJ2-5, with TRBD2 as a possible D gene (5 bases). Trimming took 3 bases from V and 2 from J, leaving 11 bases between them. This CDR3 has 14 amino acids. Germline loops: CDR1 SGDLS, CDR2 YYNGEE. The CDR3 bases are TGTGCCAGCAGCGACCTAGCTCAACAAGAGACCCAGTACTTC. It specifies CASSDLAQQETQYF.

This clonotype was seen only a few times. The chain couples TRBV19 to TRBJ1-5; D uncertain. The germline gives CDR1 LNHDA, CDR2 SQIVND (reference sequence). This CDR3 has 16 residues. Trimming cost V 3 bases and J 3 bases, with 15 bases left between them. The CDR3 region is CASSILGVGSNQPQHF. CDR3 nucleotides: TGTGCCAGTAGTATCTTGGGCGTCGGTTCCAATCAGCCCCAGCATTTT. The complete variable domain, with remaining parts taken from reference TRBV19 and TRBJ1-5, reads DGGITQSPKYLFRKEGQNVTLSCEQNLNHDAMYWYRQDPGQGLRLIYYSQIVNDFQKGDIAEGYSVSREKKESFPLTVTSAQKNPTAFYLCASSILGVGSNQPQHFGDGTRLSIL.

This clonotype has at least ten counts. J is TRBJ2-1 and V is TRBV5-1, with a possible D match to TRBD2 (5 bases). Trimming cost V 0 bases and J 8 bases, with 12 bases left between them. Germline CDR1 reads SGHRS; CDR2 reads YFSETQ. The CDR3 consists of 14 residues. The CDR3 nucleotides read TGCGCCAGCAGCTTGGCCCTACTAGGCGATGAGCAGTTCTTC. Amino acids: CASSLALLGDEQFF.

This clonotype was recorded at least ten times. This CDR3 reads CASEVGDSYNEQFF. In DNA form, the CDR3 reads TGCGCCAGCGAAGTAGGGGACTCCTACAATGAGCAGTTCTTC. The chain has TRBV5-1 and TRBJ2-1, with D perhaps TRBD1 (5 bases). The CDR3 has 14 amino acids. Looked up from germline, CDR1 is SGHRS and CDR2 is YFSETQ. Trimming shortened V by 7 bases and J by 0 bases, and 11 bases separated the two germline ends.

The rearrangement uses TRBV19 and TRBJ1-5; 7 positions match TRBD1. Per the germline V gene, CDR1 is LNHDA and CDR2 is SQIVND (reference sequence). The CDR3 has 15 amino acids. Trimming at V came to 7 bases and at J to 3 bases, leaving 9 bases not matched to a gene. CDR3 in DNA: TGTGCCAGTACTTCACCGACAGGGATCAATCAGCCCCAGCATTTT. Translated: CASTSPTGINQPQHF. Full variable domain (outside the CDR3, taken from reference TRBV19 and TRBJ1-5): DGGITQSPKYLFRKEGQNVTLSCEQNLNHDAMYWYRQDPGQGLRLIYYSQIVNDFQKGDIAEGYSVSREKKESFPLTVTSAQKNPTAFYLCASTSPTGINQPQHFGDGTRLSIL.

The chain employs TRBV20-1 and TRBJ1-1; D unresolved. The CDR3 consists of 10 residues. CDR1 and CDR2 (germline): DFQATT, SNEGSKA (reference sequence). Trimming left V 7 bases short and J 3 bases short, with 6 bases between. The CDR3 region has the DNA TGCAGTGTTAGGGACACTGAAGCTTTCTTT. Translating it yields CSVRDTEAFF.

This clonotype was seen at least ten times. The V gene is TRBV28, the J gene TRBJ2-1; 9 nucleotides match TRBD2. With 11 bases clipped from V and 5 bases from J, the junction kept 10 bases outside the gene matches. The germline V gene has CDR1 MDHEN and CDR2 SYDVKM. The CDR3 length is 14 residues. The CDR3 loop reads CAVQAGGFDNEQFF. CDR3 sequence (DNA): TGTGCCGTCCAAGCGGGAGGATTCGACAATGAGCAGTTCTTC.

Remarks on this clonotype: A single base separates this from a much larger clone, so it may be a read error. CDR3 nucleotide sequence: TGTGCCATCAGACAACGACTAGCGACAAGCACAGATACGCCGTATTTT. Translated: CAIRQRLATSTDTPYF. The chain is built from TRBV10-3 and TRBJ2-3; TRBD2 matches 8 bases. CDR3 length: 16 residues. CDR1 is ENHRY, CDR2 SYGVKD, per germline.

This clonotype occurred many times. The DNA for the CDR3 is TGTGCCAGCAGTTCGTTGGACAGGGGGGTAAACACCATATATTTT. Its protein product is CASSSLDRGVNTIYF. This chain connects TRBV27 to TRBJ1-3; 10 positions agree with TRBD1. V dropped 4 bases and J dropped 6; count of bases not matched to a gene: 6. Looked up from germline, CDR1 is MNHEY and CDR2 is SMNVEV (reference sequence). The length of the CDR3 is 15 residues.

In its sample, this clonotype was seen once. This may be a read error, as it is one base from a much larger clone. The chain couples TRBV2 to TRBJ1-1; D unclear. The CDR3 consists of 13 residues. The germline gives CDR1 SNHLY, CDR2 FYNNEI. This CDR3 reads CTSGEALDTEAFF. The CDR3 nucleotides read TGTACCAGCGGTGAAGCCCTGGACACTGAAGCTTTCTTT. Supplemented by reference TRBV2 and TRBJ1-1, the full variable domain reads EPEVTQTPSHQVTQMGQEVILRCVPISNHLYFYWYRQILGQKVEFLVSFYNNEISEKSEIFDDQFSVERPDGSNFTLKIRSTKLEDSAMYFCTSGEALDTEAFFGQGTRLTVV.

There are many counts of this clonotype. This sequence joins TRBV15 and TRBJ1-2; D uncertain. V gave up 1 base and J gave up 4 bases, with 10 bases separating them. The germline V gene has CDR1 LNHNV and CDR2 YYDKDF (reference sequence). The CDR3 is 14 amino acids. CDR3 DNA sequence: TGTGCCACCAGCAGAGTGTTCAGCACCTATGGCTACACCTTC. This translates into CATSRVFSTYGYTF.

The rearrangement uses TRBV7-9 and TRBJ1-1; maybe TRBD1 (5 bases). Germline CDR1 reads SEHNR; CDR2 reads FQNEAQ (reference sequence). Trimming removed 5 bases at V and 0 bases at J, with 13 bases between. The CDR3 totals 15 residues. The CDR3 is CASSNRQTMNTEAFF. CDR3 DNA sequence: TGTGCCAGCAGCAATCGACAGACCATGAACACTGAAGCTTTCTTT.

At least ten counts were recorded for this clonotype. This chain uses TRBV5-1 with TRBJ2-1; TRBD2 matches at 7 bases. The V segment lost 3 bases and the J segment 7 bases; nucleotides outside the gene matches: 16. From germline, CDR1 is SGHRS and CDR2 YFSETQ. This CDR3 comprises 17 residues. The CDR3 coding sequence is TGCGCCAGCAGCTCGTACGTGACGGGGGGATTCGTTAATGAGCAGTTCTTC. Translated, it gives CASSSYVTGGFVNEQFF.

This chain uses TRBV6-1 with TRBJ1-4; D is unclear. The CDR3 spans 13 residues. The germline CDR1 and CDR2 sequences are MNHNS and SASEGT. Trimming cost V 7 bases and J 7 bases, with 13 bases left between them. The chain's CDR3 is CASMTRRGEKLFF. CDR3 sequence (DNA): TGTGCCAGCATGACCCGGCGGGGTGAAAAACTGTTTTTT.

The genes are TRBV19 and TRBJ2-3; TRBD2 agrees at 10 bases. Germline CDR1 LNHDA, CDR2 SQIVND (reference sequence). V lost 6 bases and J lost 5; bases outside the gene matches: 2. The CDR3 covers 13 residues. CDR3 in amino acids: CASRPSGRDTQYF. The CDR3 DNA sequence: TGTGCCAGTAGGCCTAGCGGGAGAGATACGCAGTATTTT.